This entry concerns a single T cell receptor (beta chain). This clone has only one observation. Its antigen is unknown. Qualities for individual bases were not recorded, and no much larger clone is one base off. Patients with a history of autoimmune disease or receiving systemic immunosuppression were excluded from the trial. Peripheral blood for TCR sequencing was collected from all dose cohorts at baseline, on cycle 4 day 1, and on cycle 7 day 1. The samples were taken from a phase I, first-in-human, multicenter, open-label dose-escalation trial of ivuxolimab. Adults with locally advanced or metastatic head and neck squamous cell, hepatocellular, melanoma or renal cell carcinoma were enrolled in the trial. Before TCR sequencing, CD4+ T cells and CD8+ T cells from peripheral blood were sorted into separate populations. This specimen belongs to a study of OX40 agonist ivuxolimab in advanced cancers. Some background on the complete study: The costimulatory receptor OX40 (CD134) was targeted by ivuxolimab, a fully human IgG2 agonistic monoclonal antibody. The paper covers the monotherapy dose-escalation part of the phase I ivuxolimab trial, which included N of about 51 patients. Intravenous ivuxolimab was administered to patients every 2 weeks at six dose levels: 0.01, 0.1, 0.3, 1.5, 3 and 10 mg/kg. Partial responses were achieved by three dose-escalation patients, of whom one had hepatocellular carcinoma and two had cutaneous melanoma. Prior anti-PD-1, anti-PD-L1 or anti-CTLA-4 therapy was permitted, and checkpoint inhibitors had been received by around 39% of dose-escalation patients. In the dose-escalation cohort, roughly 82% of patients were male, and the mean age was 60 years with a range of about 20 to 80. The point of sequencing TCRbeta in the periphery was to test whether ivuxolimab changed TCR sequence diversity and drove clonal T-cell expansion. Among the 52 dose-escalation patients, 19 had hepatocellular carcinoma, roughly 15 melanoma, 9 renal cell carcinoma and 9 head and neck cancer.

Trimming takes 1 base off V and 6 bases off J; junction bases not matched to a gene: 15. The CDR3 goes from the cysteine to the phenylalanine over 18 residues. The retained sequence is limited to the CDR3, 54 bases, with the frame set at the first base. CDR1 and CDR2 (LGHNA, YNFKEQ) derive from the germline V gene. The full study reports these points: After ivuxolimab, expanded clones were on average more numerous among CD8+ T cells than among CD4+ T cells. Low levels of normalized T-cell clonal expansion were also seen in some patients who did not respond. At doses of 0.1 to 3.0 mg/kg, clonal expansion of both CD4+ and CD8+ T cells in blood was seen between baseline and week 6. In the 0.1-3.0 mg/kg groups, partial responders were among the patients with the lowest normalized peripheral clonal expansion, particularly in CD8+ T cells. The antigen specificity of the clonally expanded peripheral T cells was not determined.

To sequence the TCRbeta CDR3 region, genomic DNA was isolated from the sorted cells. TCRbeta CDR3 regions were sequenced using the immunoSEQ Assay. As stored in TCRdb, this immuneACCESS dataset retains in-frame rearrangements with V and J assigned. A fraction of the clones does not appear; measured against another copy, unresolved V genes explain less than half of the discrepancy, and the remainder lacks a known reason. This sample comprises tens of thousands of clones, 89% of them detected only once. More than 0.85% of the sample rests with the top ten. The receptor chain draws on TRBV4-2 and TRBJ2-3; 8 bases in between match TRBD2. Sequences were derived from CD4+ or CD8+ T cells sorted from blood, sampled in a trial of the OX40 agonist ivuxolimab. The TCR comes from an adult with an advanced solid tumor such as melanoma, head and neck, liver or kidney cancer. The CDR3 loop reads CASSQVSSGGLAGDTQYF. The nucleotide sequence reads as follows: TGTGCCAGCAGCCAAGTTTCCTCGGGGGGGCTGGCTGGGGATACGCAGTATTTT.